What follows is one TCR beta chain and its context. Its recognized antigen is unknown. CDR1 MNHEY and CDR2 SVGAGI were looked up in the germline V gene. The CDR3 sequence holds 16 residues, the cysteine and phenylalanine included. DNA is not on record. The record originates from a study of monozygotic twins with inflammatory bowel disease (dated by TCRdb to the late 2010s). Regarding the research as a whole: A total of approximately 28 monozygotic twin pairs were included in the full study, comprising nine German pairs (four IBD-concordant, five IBD-discordant) and 19 IBD-discordant Danish pairs. Disease-associated traits were sought mainly through comparisons between IBD patients and their genetically identical healthy co-twins within discordant pairs. Each individual had, on average, about 151 000 unique TCRalpha sequences and 181 000 unique TCRbeta sequences available for analysis.

From each donor, a roughly 2.6 ml peripheral blood sample was collected into PAXgene tubes and stored at -80 degrees C. Total RNA was isolated from whole blood with the PAXgene blood miRNA kit on an automated QIAcube, without T cell sorting. Peripheral blood from monozygotic twin pairs, either concordant or discordant for inflammatory bowel disease, underwent deep TCRalpha and TCRbeta repertoire profiling that used unique molecular barcoding. Smoking habits were recorded for all twin pairs, and individuals were classified as current, former or never smokers. The library was prepared using 5' RACE. The input for every TCR library was roughly 4,000 ng of total RNA. For each sample, cDNA synthesis was carried out in eight separate reactions using SMARTScribe reverse transcriptase. Unique molecular identifiers containing a 6-nucleotide sample barcode were introduced through template switching during cDNA synthesis. TCRalpha and TCRbeta cDNA was amplified by two nested PCRs of approximately 17 and 9 cycles, with bead purification after each PCR. Before amplification, the cDNA was treated with uracil DNA-glycosylase and purified using the QIAquick PCR purification kit. The second PCR added Illumina TruSeq-compatible adapters along with sample-specific barcodes. TapeStation and Qubit were used to check library quality and concentration, and approximately 5 ng of each library went into the pool. Pooled libraries were sequenced on an Illumina HiSeq2500 single-index Rapid Run with 2 x 100 bp reads and custom sequencing primers. The original methods were these. UMI-based consensus assembly with MiGEC version 1.2.6 was used to correct PCR and sequencing errors. V(D)J alignment, clonotype assembly and CDR3 extraction were performed with MiXCR version 2.1.1. Normalisation of gene usage, clonotype sharing and MAIT/NKT TCR abundance was achieved by analysing the top 1000, 10 000 and 20 000 clonotypes per sample. Diversity was computed as the inverse Simpson index with the vegan R package after downsampling to 27 000 UMIs. Paired Mann-Whitney U tests were applied to discordant twin pairs, and Benjamini-Hochberg correction was used for multiple testing. The reads, reprocessed by TCRdb, yield one row per CDR3 protein sequence and no DNA. These V and J calls originate from TCRdb's pipeline instead of the authors' own analysis. The table for this sample lists some 170,000 distinct CDR3 sequences. The biggest ten clones account for just under 7.5% of the sample.

The paper as a whole reports these results and caveats: Different T cell subtypes could not be distinguished in the analysis. Compared with healthy twins, IBD patients shared fewer clonotypes with other individuals, and the difference was most pronounced in patients with signs of disease activity. Differing immunosuppressive treatments among patients may have added background noise and inter-individual variability to the repertoires. No single strong signal or clonotype linked to IBD turned up in the results, so the idea that one exists was not supported. Measured by the inverse Simpson index, TCRbeta repertoire diversity was lower in IBD patients than in their healthy co-twins. Concordant and discordant twins showed no difference in repertoire similarity, possibly because of limited statistical power.

Source material: blood. The rearrangement joined TRBV6-5 to TRBJ2-3; checking the TCRdb D call of TRBD2 is not possible without DNA. This sequence was found in a human donor with ulcerative colitis or Crohn's disease, or a healthy co-twin of an affected twin (not recorded which). The CDR3 in this case is CASSYGLAGEEDTQYF.